These 2 T cell receptor beta chains originate from one sample sequenced in a study of T-cell reconstitution after alpha-beta-depleted transplantation in children. TCRbeta library preparation incorporated unique molecular identifiers. TCRdb reprocessed the PCR reads via MiXCR and lists one record per CDR3 protein. The sample includes a few hundred thousand distinct CDR3 sequences, around 9.9% of them seen just once. The sequencing used PBMCs, collected before TCRalphabeta/CD19-depleted stem cell transplant. The receptors shown here come from a child less than two years old with acute myeloid leukemia, due to receive a stem cell transplant.

This clonotype appeared many times. CDR3 sequence: CASSSTGQGVEKLFF. The CDR3 DNA reads as TGCGCCAGCAGCTCGACGGGACAGGGGGTTGAAAAACTGTTTTTT. V usage is TRBV5-1 and J usage is TRBJ1-4, with 11 bases identical to TRBD1. The CDR3 is made up of 15 amino acids. With 3 bases clipped from V and 7 bases from J, the junction kept 5 bases outside the gene matches. Germline V gene lookup returns CDR1 SGHRS and CDR2 YFSETQ.

This clonotype has ten or more counts. V is TRBV5-1 and J is TRBJ2-5, with 7 positions matching TRBD2. Per the germline V gene, CDR1 is SGHRS and CDR2 is YFSETQ. Trimming removed 4 bases from V and 5 bases from J; junction bases left unmatched: 8. This CDR3 has 14 residues. The CDR3 sequence: CASSVAVGGETQYF. Written as DNA, the CDR3 is TGCGCCAGCAGCGTAGCCGTGGGGGGGGAGACCCAGTACTTC.